The 14 T cell receptor beta chains given below trace back to one sample, sequenced in a study of cytomegalovirus exposure and HLA in healthy donors. Generated by immunoSEQ multiplex PCR, the TCRdb table keeps only in-frame clones and is missing some. The top ten hold around 2.4% of the sample, which has around 150,000 clones, about 82% seen once. Sequencing was carried out using PBMCs. Every receptor here comes from a man aged 30 to 39 in good health and CMV-seropositive.

The V call is TRBV6-6, the J call TRBJ2-1; tentative D call: TRBD2 (6 bases). The germline V gene has CDR1 MNHNY and CDR2 SVGAGI (reference sequence). The CDR3 runs 15 residues. Trimming removed 7 bases from V and 2 bases from J, with 15 bases in between. CDR3 DNA: TGTGCCAGCAACCCAGGAGGGGCGCCCTACAATGAGCAGTTCTTC. The encoded protein is CASNPGGAPYNEQFF.

The chain is built from TRBV5-1 and TRBJ2-7, with D possibly TRBD2 on 6 matching bases. Trimming took off 7 bases at V and 3 bases at J, with 17 bases between the two ends. The CDR3 contains 14 residues. CDR1 SGHRS and CDR2 YFSETQ come from the germline V gene. This CDR3 is CASGILGRNYEQYF. For the CDR3, the DNA is TGCGCCAGCGGCATCTTGGGGAGGAACTACGAGCAGTACTTC.

The chain couples TRBV4-3 to TRBJ2-3, with a possible D match to TRBD1 (6 bases). The CDR3 runs 16 residues. Trimming took 0 bases from V and 0 from J, leaving 10 bases between them. The germline V gene has CDR1 LGHNA and CDR2 YSLEER. The CDR3 protein is CASSQEIRGSTDTQYF. The CDR3 nucleotides read TGCGCCAGCAGCCAAGAGATCAGGGGTAGCACAGATACGCAGTATTTT.

This chain joins TRBV5-3 and TRBJ2-7; TRBD1 is a possible D gene (6 bases). TRBV5-3 is reported as an ORF; its role is uncertain. Trimming removed 4 bases from V and 5 bases from J, with 22 bases in between. CDR3 size: 16 residues. DNA for the CDR3: TGTGCCAGAAGCCACGTCGGATTGGACAGTTCAAACGAGCAGTACTTC. Translating it yields CARSHVGLDSSNEQYF.

This clone was picked up a small number of times. The chain has TRBV19 and TRBJ2-7; D perhaps matches TRBD2 (6 bases). The CDR3 spans 14 residues. CDR1 LNHDA and CDR2 SQIVND come from the germline V gene (reference sequence). V was clipped by 4 bases and J by 2 bases, with 12 bases between them. The CDR3, as DNA: TGTGCCAGTAGTACCTGGAGGGAGCCCTACGAGCAGTACTTC. The encoded protein is CASSTWREPYEQYF.

The genes are TRBV5-1 and TRBJ2-1, with 7 positions matching TRBD1. The trim removed 2 bases at V and 4 bases at J, leaving 6 bases unmatched. Germline lookup yields CDR1 SGHRS and CDR2 YFSETQ. The CDR3 loop spans 15 amino acids. The CDR3 spells CASSLNRGWYNEQFF. The CDR3 bases are TGCGCCAGCAGCTTAAACAGGGGCTGGTACAATGAGCAGTTCTTC.

Turning to this clone: Other nucleotide sequences from this sample produce the same CDR3. V gene TRBV18 combines with J gene TRBJ2-1, with TRBD2 matching 8 bases. Trimming took 2 bases from V and 4 from J; bases not matched to a gene: 1. CDR1 KGHSH and CDR2 LQKENI come from the germline V gene. This CDR3 region has 14 residues. The CDR3 is CASSPGTSYNEQFF. In nucleotides, the CDR3 is TGTGCCAGCTCACCAGGGACTAGTTACAATGAGCAGTTCTTC.

J is TRBJ1-3 and V is TRBV4-3; no definite D call. The CDR3 sequence is 15 residues long. V was cut by 8 bases and J by 0 bases, with 14 bases left in between. Germline V gene data show CDR1 as LGHNA and CDR2 as YSLEER. Here the CDR3 DNA reads TGCGCCAGCCGTCCGTGGCGGAGCTCTGGAAACACCATATATTTT. Translation: CASRPWRSSGNTIYF.

This CDR3 reads CASSQDFAGLAGRDEQFF. Here the CDR3 DNA reads TGCGCCAGCAGCCAAGACTTCGCGGGACTAGCGGGGCGGGATGAGCAGTTCTTC. This chain joins TRBV4-3 and TRBJ2-1; 13 bases are a match to TRBD2. V dropped 0 bases and J dropped 8; count of bases not matched to a gene: 10. This CDR3 region has 18 residues. CDR1 is LGHNA and CDR2 is YSLEER in the germline V gene.

The genes are TRBV5-1 and TRBJ1-6, with D possibly TRBD1 on 5 matching bases. The CDR3 has 13 amino acids. CDR1 and CDR2 from the germline V gene are SGHRS and YFSETQ. V was cut by 4 bases and J by 7 bases, with 9 bases left in between. The CDR3 reads CASSPRGNSPLHF. CDR3 coding DNA: TGCGCCAGCAGCCCCCGGGGGAATTCACCCCTCCACTTT.

The chain joins TRBV9 to TRBJ2-1; 9 bases are a match to TRBD2. V lost 5 bases and J lost 5; bases outside the gene matches: 11. The CDR3 covers 16 residues. Germline V gene sequence: CDR1 SGDLS, CDR2 YYNGEE. The CDR3 sequence: CASSPIAGVKNNEQFF. The CDR3 DNA is TGTGCCAGCAGTCCTATAGCGGGGGTAAAGAACAATGAGCAGTTCTTC.

This clone has a handful of counts. This chain joins TRBV6-4 and TRBJ2-2, with 10 bases lining up with TRBD2. V gave up 1 base and J gave up 1 base; unmatched junction bases: 0. Per the germline V gene, CDR1 is MRHNA and CDR2 is SNTAGT. CDR3 length: 16 residues. In DNA, the CDR3 is TGTGCCAGCAGTGACTGGACTAGCGGGAACACCGGGGAGCTGTTTTTT. Translation: CASSDWTSGNTGELFF.

CDR3 DNA sequence: TGTGCCAGCAGCTTGGCCCAGAATTCCTACGAGCAGTACTTC. Translation gives CASSLAQNSYEQYF. This sequence joins TRBV5-6 and TRBJ2-7; D is unresolved. CDR1 is SGHDT and CDR2 is YYEEEE in the germline V gene. The CDR3 contains 14 residues. V was clipped by 0 bases and J by 1 base, with 8 bases between them.

The rearrangement uses TRBV18 and TRBJ2-7; 8 nucleotides line up with TRBD1. Losses at the gene ends were 6 bases for V and 4 bases for J; bases not matched to a gene: 14. Germline CDR1 and CDR2: KGHSH and LQKENI. The CDR3 has 16 residues. The CDR3 region has the DNA TGTGCCAGCTCCCTAGCGACAGGGGCCTCGGGTTACGAGCAGTACTTC. It is translated as CASSLATGASGYEQYF.